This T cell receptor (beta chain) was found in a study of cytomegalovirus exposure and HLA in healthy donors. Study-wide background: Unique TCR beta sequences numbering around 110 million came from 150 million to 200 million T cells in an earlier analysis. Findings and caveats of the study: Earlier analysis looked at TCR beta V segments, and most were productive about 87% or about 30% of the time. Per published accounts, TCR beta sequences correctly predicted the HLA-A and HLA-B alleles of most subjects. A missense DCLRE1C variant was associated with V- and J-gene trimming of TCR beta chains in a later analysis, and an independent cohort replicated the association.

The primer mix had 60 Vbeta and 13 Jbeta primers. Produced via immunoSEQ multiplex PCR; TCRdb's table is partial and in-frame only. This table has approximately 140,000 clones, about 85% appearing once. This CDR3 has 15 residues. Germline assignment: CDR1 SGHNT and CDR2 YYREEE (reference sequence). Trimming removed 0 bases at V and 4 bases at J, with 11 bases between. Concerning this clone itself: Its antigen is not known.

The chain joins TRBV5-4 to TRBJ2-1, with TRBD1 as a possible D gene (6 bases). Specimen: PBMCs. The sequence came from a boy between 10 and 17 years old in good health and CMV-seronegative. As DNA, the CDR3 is TGTGCCAGCAGCTTGGAATCAGGGGCGTACAATGAGCAGTTCTTC. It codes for CASSLESGAYNEQFF.